Below, 6 T cell receptor beta chains from the same sample are listed, as sequenced in a study of blood T cells in healthy people across ages. The authors ran a second PCR of roughly 6 to 12 cycles using a sample-barcoded 5' primer and a J-beta primer mix. TCRdb re-called the 5' RACE reads with MiXCR, one entry per CDR3 protein. This table holds approximately 1,700,000 distinct CDR3 sequences, about two fifths found once. The sample taken for sequencing was blood. Every receptor here comes from a human donor in good health.

There are a few counts of this clonotype. The CDR3 protein is CASSFYQLEAFF. The DNA for the CDR3 is TGTGCCAGCAGCTTCTACCAGCTTGAAGCTTTCTTT. V usage is TRBV5-8 and J usage is TRBJ1-1; D remains ambiguous. Deletions cut 2 bases from V and 7 bases from J, with 9 bases between. CDR3 length equals 12 residues. Germline V gene data show CDR1 as SGHTS and CDR2 as YDEGEE. Complete variable domain (other parts from reference TRBV5-8 and TRBJ1-1): EAGVTQSPTHLIKTRGQQATLRCSPISGHTSVYWYQQALGLGLQFLLWYDEGEERNRGNFPPRFSGRQFPNYSSELNVNALELEDSALYLCASSFYQLEAFFGQGTRLTVV.

The CDR3 loop is CASSPGQGRTETQYF. DNA of the CDR3: TGTGCCAGCAGCCCAGGACAGGGACGTACGGAGACCCAGTACTTC. The genes are TRBV9 and TRBJ2-5; TRBD1 aligns across 8 bases. The CDR3 extends over 15 amino acids. CDR1 and CDR2 (germline): SGDLS, YYNGEE. The trim removed 4 bases at V and 5 bases at J, leaving 10 bases unmatched.

The J gene is TRBJ1-5, the V gene TRBV12-3 or TRBV12-4; weak D call: TRBD1 (5 bases). The CDR3 is 14 residues long. The V end lost 4 bases, the J end lost 5 bases, and 12 bases lay between the germline ends. The CDR3 spells CASSSQGRHQPQHF. CDR3 sequence (DNA): TGTGCCAGCAGTTCTCAGGGTCGCCATCAGCCCCAGCATTTT.

This clonotype was observed once. V gene TRBV5-4 combines with J gene TRBJ2-3, with D possibly being TRBD2 (5 bases). CDR3 length equals 13 residues. From germline, CDR1 is SGHNT and CDR2 YYREEE (reference sequence). The ends were cut back, 5 bases at V and 6 bases at J, with 13 bases in the middle. This CDR3 is CASRWNSADTQYF. The DNA for the CDR3 is TGTGCCAGCAGGTGGAATAGCGCTGATACGCAGTATTTT.

This rearrangement joins TRBV28 to TRBJ2-4; D ambiguous. The last part of the DNA fits TRBJ2-7 better; the J call may be wrong. The germline CDR1 and CDR2 sequences are MDHEN and SYDVKM. The CDR3 loop spans 14 amino acids. The CDR3 is CASSLSPSLNEQYF. The CDR3, as DNA: TGTGCCAGCAGTTTAAGTCCCAGTCTGAACGAGCAGTACTTC.

As concerns this clonotype: A much larger clone differs from this one at a single base, so this may be a read error. This sequence joins TRBV29-1 and TRBJ1-1; D ambiguous. The germline V gene has CDR1 SQVTM and CDR2 ANQGSEA. Trimming shortened V by 4 bases and J by 0 bases, and 9 bases separated the two germline ends. CDR3 length: 13 amino acids. The CDR3 here is CSVVRRMNTEAFF. Here the CDR3 DNA reads TGCAGCGTTGTAAGGCGGATGAACACTGAAGCTTTCTTT.